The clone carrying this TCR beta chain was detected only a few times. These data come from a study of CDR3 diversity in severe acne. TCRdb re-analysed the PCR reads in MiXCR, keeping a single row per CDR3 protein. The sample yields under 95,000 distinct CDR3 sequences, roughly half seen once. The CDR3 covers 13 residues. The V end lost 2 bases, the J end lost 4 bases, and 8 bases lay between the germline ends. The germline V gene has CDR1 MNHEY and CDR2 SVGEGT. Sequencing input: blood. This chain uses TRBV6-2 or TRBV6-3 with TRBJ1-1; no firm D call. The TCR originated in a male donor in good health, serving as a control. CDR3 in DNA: TGTGCCAGCAGTTACGAGGCTGGCACTGAAGCTTTCTTT. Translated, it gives CASSYEAGTEAFF.